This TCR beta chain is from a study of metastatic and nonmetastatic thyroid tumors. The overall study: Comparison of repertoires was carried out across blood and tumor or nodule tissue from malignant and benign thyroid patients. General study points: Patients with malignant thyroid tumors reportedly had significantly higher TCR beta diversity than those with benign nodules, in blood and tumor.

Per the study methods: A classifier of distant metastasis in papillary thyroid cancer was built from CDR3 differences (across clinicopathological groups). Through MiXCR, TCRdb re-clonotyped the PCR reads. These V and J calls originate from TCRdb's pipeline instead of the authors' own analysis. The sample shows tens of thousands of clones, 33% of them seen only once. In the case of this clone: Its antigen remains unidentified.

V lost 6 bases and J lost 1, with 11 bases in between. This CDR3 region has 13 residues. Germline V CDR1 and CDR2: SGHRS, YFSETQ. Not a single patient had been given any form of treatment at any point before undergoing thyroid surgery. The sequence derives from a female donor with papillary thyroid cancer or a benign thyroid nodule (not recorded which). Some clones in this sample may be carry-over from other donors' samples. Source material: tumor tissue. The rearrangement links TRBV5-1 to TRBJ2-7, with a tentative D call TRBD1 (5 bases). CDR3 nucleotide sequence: TGCGCCAGCACCGTGCAGGGATCCTACGAGCAGTACTTC. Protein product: CASTVQGSYEQYF.